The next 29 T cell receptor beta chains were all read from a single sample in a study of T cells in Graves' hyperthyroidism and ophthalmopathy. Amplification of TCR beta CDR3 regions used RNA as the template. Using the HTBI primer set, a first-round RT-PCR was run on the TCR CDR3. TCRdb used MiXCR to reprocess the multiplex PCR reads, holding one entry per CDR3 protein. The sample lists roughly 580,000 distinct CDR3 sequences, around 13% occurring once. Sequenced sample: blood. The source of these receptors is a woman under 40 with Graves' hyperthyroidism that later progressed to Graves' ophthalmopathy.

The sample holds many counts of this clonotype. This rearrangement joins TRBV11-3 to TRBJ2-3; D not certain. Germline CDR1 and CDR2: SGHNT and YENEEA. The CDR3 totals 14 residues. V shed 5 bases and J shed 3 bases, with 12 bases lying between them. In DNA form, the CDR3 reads TGTGCCAGCAGCGGCTACGGTGTGACAGATACGCAGTATTTT. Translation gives CASSGYGVTDTQYF.

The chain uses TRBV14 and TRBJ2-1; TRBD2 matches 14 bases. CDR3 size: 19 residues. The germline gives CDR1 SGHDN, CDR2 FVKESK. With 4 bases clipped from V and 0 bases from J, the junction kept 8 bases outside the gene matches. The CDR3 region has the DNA TGTGCCAGCAGCCCCCGGACTAGCGGGAGGTTCAGCTCCTACAATGAGCAGTTCTTC. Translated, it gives CASSPRTSGRFSSYNEQFF.

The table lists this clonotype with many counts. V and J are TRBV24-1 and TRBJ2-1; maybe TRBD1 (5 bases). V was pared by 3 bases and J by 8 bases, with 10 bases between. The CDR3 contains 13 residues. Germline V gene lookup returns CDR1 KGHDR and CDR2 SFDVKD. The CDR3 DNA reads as TGTGCCACCAGTGATCCCGACAGCGATGAGCAGTTCTTC. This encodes CATSDPDSDEQFF.

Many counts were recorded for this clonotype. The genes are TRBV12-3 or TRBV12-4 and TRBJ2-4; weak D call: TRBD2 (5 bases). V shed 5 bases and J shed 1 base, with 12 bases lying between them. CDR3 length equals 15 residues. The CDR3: CASSKLSGAKNIQYF. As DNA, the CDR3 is TGTGCCAGCAGTAAGCTCTCGGGGGCCAAAAACATTCAGTACTTC.

CDR3 loop: CASSPGGGFSNQPQHF. CDR3 nucleotides: TGTGCCAGCAGCCCAGGTGGCGGCTTTAGCAATCAGCCCCAGCATTTT. The chain uses TRBV5-6 and TRBJ1-5; D remains ambiguous. Germline lookup yields CDR1 SGHDT and CDR2 YYEEEE. The CDR3 has 16 residues. V was trimmed by 4 bases and J by 0 bases, leaving 14 bases between them.

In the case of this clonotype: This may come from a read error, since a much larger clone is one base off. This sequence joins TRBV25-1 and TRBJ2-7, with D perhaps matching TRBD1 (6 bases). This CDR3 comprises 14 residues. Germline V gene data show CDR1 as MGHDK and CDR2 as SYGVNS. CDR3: CANSESGQQYEQYF. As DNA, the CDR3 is TGTGCCAACAGTGAATCGGGACAACAATACGAGCAGTACTTC.

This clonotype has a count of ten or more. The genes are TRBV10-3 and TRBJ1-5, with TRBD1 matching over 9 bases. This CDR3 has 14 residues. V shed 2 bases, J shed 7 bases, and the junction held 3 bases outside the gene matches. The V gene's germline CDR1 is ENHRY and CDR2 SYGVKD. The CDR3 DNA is TGTGCCATCAGTGAGGGGACAGGGCGGCAGCCCCAGCATTTT. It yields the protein CAISEGTGRQPQHF.

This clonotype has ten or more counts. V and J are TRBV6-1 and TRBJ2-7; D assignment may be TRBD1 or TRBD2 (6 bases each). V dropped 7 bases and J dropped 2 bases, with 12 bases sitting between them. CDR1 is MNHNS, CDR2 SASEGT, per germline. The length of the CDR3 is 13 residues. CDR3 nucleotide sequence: TGTGCCAGCAAGGGGGGCAGCACCTACGAGCAGTACTTC. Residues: CASKGGSTYEQYF.

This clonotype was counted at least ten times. The CDR3 sequence is CSARGAGGDPYEQYF. The CDR3 coding sequence is TGCAGTGCTAGAGGGGCAGGGGGGGATCCCTACGAGCAGTACTTC. The gene calls are TRBV20-1 and TRBJ2-7; the D call may be TRBD1 or TRBD2 (7 bases each). Germline loops: CDR1 DFQATT, CDR2 SNEGSKA (reference sequence). The V end was cut by 1 base, the J end by 2 bases, with 15 bases between. This CDR3 has 15 residues.

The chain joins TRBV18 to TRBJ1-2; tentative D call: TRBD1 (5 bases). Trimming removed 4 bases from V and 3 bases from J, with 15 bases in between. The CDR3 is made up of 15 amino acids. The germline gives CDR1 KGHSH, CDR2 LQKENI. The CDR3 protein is CASSLAPSGDYGYTF. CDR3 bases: TGTGCCAGCTCACTCGCCCCCTCGGGGGACTATGGCTACACCTTC.

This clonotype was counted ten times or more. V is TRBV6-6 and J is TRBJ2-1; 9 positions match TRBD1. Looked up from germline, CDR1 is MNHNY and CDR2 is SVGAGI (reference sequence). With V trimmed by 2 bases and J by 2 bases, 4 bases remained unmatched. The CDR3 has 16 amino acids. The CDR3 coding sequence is TGTGCCAGCAGTTACCTGGACAGGGGAACCTACAATGAGCAGTTCTTC. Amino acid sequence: CASSYLDRGTYNEQFF.

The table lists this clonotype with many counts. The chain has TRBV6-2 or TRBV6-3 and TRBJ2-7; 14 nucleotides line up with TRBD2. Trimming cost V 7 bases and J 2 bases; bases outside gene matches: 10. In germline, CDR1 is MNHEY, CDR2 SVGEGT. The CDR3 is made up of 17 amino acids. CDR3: CASKRTSGRLPPYEQYF. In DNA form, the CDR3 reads TGTGCCAGCAAAAGGACTAGCGGGAGGCTCCCTCCCTACGAGCAGTACTTC.

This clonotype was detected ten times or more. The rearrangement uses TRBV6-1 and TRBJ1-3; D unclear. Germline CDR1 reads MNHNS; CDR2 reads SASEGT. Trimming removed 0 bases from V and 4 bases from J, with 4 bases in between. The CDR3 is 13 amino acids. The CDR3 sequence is CASSEARGNTIYF. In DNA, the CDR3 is TGTGCCAGCAGTGAAGCGCGGGGAAACACCATATATTTT.

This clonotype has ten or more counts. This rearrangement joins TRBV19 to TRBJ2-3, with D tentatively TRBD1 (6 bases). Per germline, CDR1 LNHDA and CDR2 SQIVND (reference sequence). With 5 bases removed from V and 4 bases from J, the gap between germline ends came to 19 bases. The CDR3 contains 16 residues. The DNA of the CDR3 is TGTGCCAGTAGTCCACTATACGGCAAGGGGGCAGATACGCAGTATTTT. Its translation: CASSPLYGKGADTQYF.

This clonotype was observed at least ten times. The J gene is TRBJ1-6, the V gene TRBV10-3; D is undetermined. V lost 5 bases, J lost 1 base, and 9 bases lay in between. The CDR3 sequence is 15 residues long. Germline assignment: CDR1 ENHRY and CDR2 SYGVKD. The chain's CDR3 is CAISPIDSYNSPLHF. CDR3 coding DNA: TGTGCCATCAGTCCAATAGATTCCTATAATTCACCCCTCCACTTT.

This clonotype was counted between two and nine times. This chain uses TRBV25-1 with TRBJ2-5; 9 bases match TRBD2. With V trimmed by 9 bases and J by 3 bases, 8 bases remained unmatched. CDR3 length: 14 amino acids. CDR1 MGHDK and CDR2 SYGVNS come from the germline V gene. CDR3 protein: CASVSGSLEETQYF. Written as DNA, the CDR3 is TGTGCCAGTGTTAGCGGGAGTCTAGAAGAGACCCAGTACTTC.

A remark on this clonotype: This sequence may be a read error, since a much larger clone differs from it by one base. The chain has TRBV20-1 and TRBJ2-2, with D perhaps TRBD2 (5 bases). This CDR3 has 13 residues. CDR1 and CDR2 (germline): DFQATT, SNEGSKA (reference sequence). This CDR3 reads CSAREVLSGEPFF. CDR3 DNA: TGCAGTGCTAGAGAAGTCCTCTCCGGGGAGCCGTTTTTT.

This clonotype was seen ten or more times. CDR3 residues: CASSAWSSGANVLTF. In nucleotides, the CDR3 is TGTGCCAGCAGCGCTTGGAGCTCTGGGGCCAACGTCCTGACTTTC. The chain couples TRBV7-2 to TRBJ2-6; D not certain. Deletions cut 5 bases from V and 0 bases from J, with 8 bases between. The CDR3 is made up of 15 amino acids. Looked up from germline, CDR1 is SGHTA and CDR2 is FQGNSA.

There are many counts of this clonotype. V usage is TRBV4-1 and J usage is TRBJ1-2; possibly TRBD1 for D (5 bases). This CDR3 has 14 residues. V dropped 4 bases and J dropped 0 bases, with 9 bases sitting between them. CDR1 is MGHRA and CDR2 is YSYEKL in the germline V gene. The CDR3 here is CASSPGAANYGYTF. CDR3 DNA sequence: TGCGCCAGCAGCCCCGGGGCAGCTAACTATGGCTACACCTTC.

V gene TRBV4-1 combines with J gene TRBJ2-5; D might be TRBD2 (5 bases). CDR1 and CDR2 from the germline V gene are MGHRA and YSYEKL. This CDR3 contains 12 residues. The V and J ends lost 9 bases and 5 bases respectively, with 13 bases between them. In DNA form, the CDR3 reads TGCGCCAGTGGAGGACCCGGGGAGACCCAGTACTTC. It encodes CASGGPGETQYF.

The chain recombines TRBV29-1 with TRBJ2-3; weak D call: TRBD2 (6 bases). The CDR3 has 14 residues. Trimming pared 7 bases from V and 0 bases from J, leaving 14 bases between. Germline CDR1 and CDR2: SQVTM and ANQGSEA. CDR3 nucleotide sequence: TGCAGCGCCATGGGGGGAGCTAGCACAGATACGCAGTATTTT. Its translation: CSAMGGASTDTQYF.

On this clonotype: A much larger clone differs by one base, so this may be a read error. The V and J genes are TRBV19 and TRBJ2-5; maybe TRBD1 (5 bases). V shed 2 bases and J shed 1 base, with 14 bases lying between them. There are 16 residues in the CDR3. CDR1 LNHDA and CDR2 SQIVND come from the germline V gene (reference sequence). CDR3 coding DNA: TGTGCCAGTAGTATAAGGCGAGACAGCTTCCAAGAGACCCAGTACTTC. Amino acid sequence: CASSIRRDSFQETQYF.

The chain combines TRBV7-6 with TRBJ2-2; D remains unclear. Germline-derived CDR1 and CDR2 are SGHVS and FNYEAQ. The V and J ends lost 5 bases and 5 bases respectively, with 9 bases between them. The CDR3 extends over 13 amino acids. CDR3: CASSISSTGELFF. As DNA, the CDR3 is TGTGCCAGCAGCATATCGTCGACCGGGGAGCTGTTTTTT.

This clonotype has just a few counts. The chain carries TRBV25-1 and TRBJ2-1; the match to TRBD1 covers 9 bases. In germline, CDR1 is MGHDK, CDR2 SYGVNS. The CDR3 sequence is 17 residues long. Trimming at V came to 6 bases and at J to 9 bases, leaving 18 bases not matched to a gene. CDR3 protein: CASRGQGPNYWGGEQFF. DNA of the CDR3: TGTGCCAGCAGAGGACAGGGGCCCAACTACTGGGGAGGTGAGCAGTTCTTC.

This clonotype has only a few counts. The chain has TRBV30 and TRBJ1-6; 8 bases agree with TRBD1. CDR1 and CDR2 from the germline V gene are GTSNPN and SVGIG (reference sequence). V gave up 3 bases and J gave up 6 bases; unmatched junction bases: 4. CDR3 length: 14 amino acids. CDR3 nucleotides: TGTGCCTGGAGCAGGGGGCATGGTAATTCACCCCTCCACTTT. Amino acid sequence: CAWSRGHGNSPLHF.

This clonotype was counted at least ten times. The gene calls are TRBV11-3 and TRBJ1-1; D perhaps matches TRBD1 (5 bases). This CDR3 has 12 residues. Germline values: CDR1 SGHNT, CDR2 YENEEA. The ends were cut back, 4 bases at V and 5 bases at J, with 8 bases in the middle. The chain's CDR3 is CASSSRETEAFF. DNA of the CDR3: TGTGCCAGCAGCTCCAGGGAGACTGAAGCTTTCTTT.

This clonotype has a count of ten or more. Written as DNA, the CDR3 is TGTGCCAGCAGCTGGACTAGCGGCTCCTACGAGCAGTACTTC. Translated: CASSWTSGSYEQYF. V and J are TRBV6-2 or TRBV6-3 and TRBJ2-7; 10 bases are shared with TRBD2. Germline trimming cut 6 bases from V and 0 bases from J; bases unmatched to any gene: 2. This CDR3 spans 14 amino acids. Germline assignment: CDR1 MNHEY and CDR2 SVGEGT.

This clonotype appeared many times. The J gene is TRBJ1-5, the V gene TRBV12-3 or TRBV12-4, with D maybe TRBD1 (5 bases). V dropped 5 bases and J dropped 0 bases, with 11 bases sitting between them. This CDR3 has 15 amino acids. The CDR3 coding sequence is TGTGCCAGCAGTGAAGGGGAAAATAGCAATCAGCCCCAGCATTTT. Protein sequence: CASSEGENSNQPQHF.

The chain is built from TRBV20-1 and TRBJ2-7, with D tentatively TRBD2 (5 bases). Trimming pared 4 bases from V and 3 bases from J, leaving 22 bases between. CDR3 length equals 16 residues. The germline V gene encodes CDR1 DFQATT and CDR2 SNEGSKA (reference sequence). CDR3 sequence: CSATGRWRKSLYEQYF. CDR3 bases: TGCAGTGCTACAGGCCGTTGGAGGAAAAGTCTCTACGAGCAGTACTTC.